Listed below are T cell receptor beta chains from one sample, sequenced in a study of blood T cell repertoires in COVID-19. Profiled with immunoSEQ multiplex PCR; TCRdb holds only in-frame clones, not every one. The sample includes more than 50,000 clones, under 85% of them seen just once. Sequenced: peripheral blood. These TCRs come from a woman of 80 years or more with acute or convalescent COVID-19. CDR3s include the opening cysteine and the closing phenylalanine or tryptophan. The D gene is left open where the match is weak. For some rows the clone size is stated as once, few or many, or as a class when expanded; others skip it.

J | size | D | V | length | DNA | CDR3
TRBJ1-1 | few | TRBD1 | TRBV28 | 15 | TGTGCCAGCAGTTTATGGAACAGGGGAAACACTGAAGCTTTCTTT | CASSLWNRGNTEAFF
TRBJ1-3 | many | NA | TRBV19 | 15 | TGTGCCAGTAGTATAGGGGAAGGGGACAGAAACACCATATATTTT | CASSIGEGDRNTIYF
TRBJ2-2 | NA | TRBD2 | TRBV7-8 | 15 | TGTGCCAGCAAACTAGCGGGAGGGAACACCGGGGAGCTGTTTTTT | CASKLAGGNTGELFF
TRBJ2-7 | NA | NA | TRBV27 | 14 | TGTGCCAGCAGTTTTCGAGGGTCCTCCTACGAGCAGTACTTC | CASSFRGSSYEQYF
TRBJ1-6 | NA | TRBD1 | TRBV4-1 | 18 | TGCGCCAGCAGCCAAGCCGGGACAGGGGGCTCTATCAATTCACCCCTCCACTTT | CASSQAGTGGSINSPLHF
TRBJ2-2 | NA | NA | TRBV20-1 | 15 | TGCAGTGCTAGTACCGTGACAGTCAACACCGGGGAGCTGTTTTTT | CSASTVTVNTGELFF
TRBJ2-3 | once | TRBD2 | TRBV6-1 | 16 | TGTGCCAGCAGTGAATTCAGCGGGAGTAAAACAGATACGCAGTATTTT | CASSEFSGSKTDTQYF
TRBJ2-2 | NA | NA | TRBV19 | 14 | TGTGCCAGTAGTATATCGAGCGGGACCGGGGAGCTGTTTTTT | CASSISSGTGELFF
TRBJ1-6 | NA | NA | TRBV7-2 | 16 | TGTGCCAGCAGCTTCCCCTCGACAGTTCATAATTCACCCCTCCACTTT | CASSFPSTVHNSPLHF
TRBJ2-1 | NA | TRBD2 | TRBV6-2/TRBV6-3 | 12 | TGTGCCAGCAGCTCCGCTGGGGAGGGGCAGTTCTTC | CASSSAGEGQFF